Below, one TCR beta chain is given with its context. J gave up 2 bases and V 5 bases, and 8 bases lay outside the gene matches. The CDR3 loop spans 16 amino acids. In germline, CDR1 is SGHAT, CDR2 FQDESV (reference sequence). The entry originates in a study of PD-L1 blockade in urothelial cancer. Study overall: The year 2014 saw patients start atezolizumab, 1,200 mg intravenously every 3 weeks.

Profiled with immunoSEQ multiplex PCR; TCRdb holds only in-frame clones, not every one. The sample has 70,000 to 90,000 clones; roughly 80% are singletons. The chain employs TRBV11-1 and TRBJ2-5; 10 bases map to TRBD2. This TCR was recovered from a man between 65 and 85 years old with urothelial cancer. The sequencing here drew on PBMCs, taken around atezolizumab (anti-PD-L1) treatment. CDR3 sequence (DNA): TGTGCCAGCAGCAGAGGGACTAGCGAAATTCAAGAGACCCAGTACTTC. Its protein is CASSRGTSEIQETQYF.